The 10 T cell receptor beta chains reported below all come from one sample, sequenced in a study of CD8+ T cells in alopecia areata. cDNA serving as the sequencing template came from extracted, reverse transcribed RNA. Clones were sequenced by immunoSEQ multiplex PCR, and TCRdb holds only the in-frame ones, with some missing. Of some 170,000 clones listed, roughly 70% are singletons. The sample was CD8+ T cells sorted from blood, taken at week 0. The receptor source for this set is a human donor with alopecia areata.

This clone was seen more than once but under ten times. The chain couples TRBV2 to TRBJ2-2; 8 bases are a match to TRBD1. CDR1 and CDR2 (germline): SNHLY, FYNNEI. The J segment lost 4 bases and the V segment lost 6 bases, leaving 7 bases of the junction unmatched. This CDR3 comprises 15 residues. The CDR3 loop reads CASRDRARSTGELFF. For the CDR3, the DNA is TGTGCCAGCAGGGACAGGGCTAGAAGCACCGGGGAGCTGTTTTTT.

The CDR3 bases are TGTGCCAGCAGTCTTAGCGGTTTCACAGATACGCAGTATTTT. The encoded protein is CASSLSGFTDTQYF. This chain links TRBV6-5 with TRBJ2-3; TRBD2 is a possible D gene (6 bases). Per germline, CDR1 MNHEY and CDR2 SVGAGI. V was clipped by 5 bases and J by 2 bases, with 11 bases between them. The CDR3 totals 14 residues.

The rearrangement uses TRBV6-1 and TRBJ2-1, with 10 bases identical to TRBD2. Germline CDR1 and CDR2: MNHNS and SASEGT. The CDR3 sequence is 16 residues long. V lost 4 bases and J lost 5; bases outside the gene matches: 8. CDR3 sequence reads: CASSGFSGGPNNEQFF. The DNA of the CDR3 is TGTGCCAGCAGTGGGTTTAGCGGGGGGCCAAACAATGAGCAGTTCTTC.

This clone was seen just once. V and J are TRBV29-1 and TRBJ1-4; TRBD1 agrees at 10 bases. Trimming cost V 7 bases and J 6 bases; bases outside gene matches: 5. The CDR3 has 13 amino acids. Germline V gene lookup returns CDR1 SQVTM and CDR2 ANQGSEA. The CDR3 sequence: CSASGTGDEKLFF. CDR3 nucleotide sequence: TGCAGCGCCTCCGGGACAGGGGATGAAAAACTGTTTTTT.

This chain uses TRBV25-1 with TRBJ1-2; D unclear. V was shortened by 1 base and J by 1 base, with 4 bases between the two germline ends. Germline CDR1 and CDR2: MGHDK and SYGVNS. The CDR3 has 13 amino acids. The CDR3 spells CASSESFNYGYTF. As DNA, the CDR3 is TGTGCCAGCAGTGAATCATTTAACTATGGCTACACCTTC.

Details on this clone: Sequence at one end of the junction differs from germline and may be a read error. The rearrangement links TRBV7-9 to TRBJ2-3; 7 nucleotides align to TRBD2. Per the germline V gene, CDR1 is SEHNR and CDR2 is FQNEAQ (reference sequence). The CDR3 length is 12 residues. The CDR3 DNA sequence: TGTGCCAGCAGGGGAGGGGCAGACACGCAGTATTTT. Translation gives CASRGGADTQYF.

The chain links TRBV14 to TRBJ2-7; D is perhaps TRBD1 or TRBD2 (5 bases each). This CDR3 is 13 amino acids long. Looked up from germline, CDR1 is SGHDN and CDR2 is FVKESK. V lost 3 bases to trimming and J lost 3 bases, with 9 bases between them. The DNA for the CDR3 is TGTGCCAGCAGCCATAGCGACAGCTACGAGCAGTACTTC. Translated, it gives CASSHSDSYEQYF.

The chain has TRBV30 and TRBJ1-1; D is undetermined. Trimming took 0 bases from V and 0 from J, leaving 5 bases between them. The CDR3 covers 13 residues. Looked up from germline, CDR1 is GTSNPN and CDR2 is SVGIG (reference sequence). The DNA of the CDR3 is TGTGCCTGGAGTGTCCGAGTGAACACTGAAGCTTTCTTT. Its translation is CAWSVRVNTEAFF.

The chain joins TRBV5-1 to TRBJ2-1; D perhaps matches TRBD2 (5 bases). CDR3 size: 13 residues. V was trimmed by 0 bases and J by 7 bases, leaving 8 bases between them. Germline CDR1 SGHRS, CDR2 YFSETQ. In nucleotides, the CDR3 is TGCGCCAGCAGCTTGGAACGAGGGAATGAGCAGTTCTTC. Its translation: CASSLERGNEQFF.

J is TRBJ1-2 and V is TRBV4-1, with D uncertain. V was pared by 1 base and J by 8 bases, with 11 bases between. This CDR3 region has 13 residues. Germline V gene sequence: CDR1 MGHRA, CDR2 YSYEKL. As DNA, the CDR3 is TGCGCCAGCAGCCAAGGTAGCGGGAGGGGCTACACCTTC. This codes for CASSQGSGRGYTF.